One and the same sample provided the 32 T cell receptor beta chains below, sequenced in a study of cytomegalovirus exposure and HLA in healthy donors. The PCR used 60 Vbeta and 13 Jbeta primers. The protocol was immunoSEQ multiplex PCR, while the TCRdb copy is restricted to in-frame clones and leaves out a portion. The sample carries roughly 110,000 clones, 77% recorded once. Specimen: PBMCs. Receptors originate from a male donor in good health and CMV-seronegative.

V is TRBV7-9 and J is TRBJ2-7; 8 bases are shared with TRBD2. Germline values: CDR1 SEHNR, CDR2 FQNEAQ (reference sequence). This CDR3 spans 14 amino acids. V was clipped by 8 bases and J by 6 bases; unmatched bases: 12. The DNA of the CDR3 is TGTGCCAGCGGGTATAGCGGGAAAATTGGCGAGCAGTACTTC. Protein sequence: CASGYSGKIGEQYF.

The chain recombines TRBV6-5 with TRBJ2-5; D remains unclear. The end of the DNA fits TRBJ2-7 better, so the J call may be wrong. This CDR3 contains 14 residues. Looked up from germline, CDR1 is MNHEY and CDR2 is SVGAGI. The CDR3 loop reads CASSPTERPGEQYF. CDR3 nucleotide sequence: TGTGCCAGCAGCCCAACGGAGAGGCCTGGCGAGCAGTACTTC.

The chain is built from TRBV10-1 and TRBJ2-7; D might be TRBD1 (5 bases). V gave up 0 bases and J gave up 6 bases, with 6 bases separating them. The CDR3 loop spans 12 amino acids. CDR1 WNHNN and CDR2 SYGVQD come from the germline V gene (reference sequence). The chain's CDR3 is CASSESRVEQYF. DNA for the CDR3: TGCGCCAGCAGTGAGTCCAGGGTCGAGCAGTACTTC.

This clone was counted once. The rearrangement uses TRBV5-4 and TRBJ1-1, with 10 nucleotides matching TRBD1. Germline V gene lookup returns CDR1 SGHNT and CDR2 YYREEE (reference sequence). The CDR3 is made up of 16 amino acids. V shed 4 bases and J 3 bases; nucleotides not matched to a gene: 9. In DNA, the CDR3 is TGTGCCAGCAGCCCCCGGGACAGGGGTCCGGACACTGAAGCTTTCTTT. Protein sequence: CASSPRDRGPDTEAFF.

This rearrangement joins TRBV28 to TRBJ2-7, with 7 bases aligning to TRBD1. Looked up from germline, CDR1 is MDHEN and CDR2 is SYDVKM. Trimming took 6 bases from V and 5 from J; bases not matched to a gene: 7. The CDR3 has 13 residues. The CDR3 spells CASSPDRMHEQYF. The CDR3 DNA sequence: TGTGCCAGCAGCCCGGACAGGATGCACGAGCAGTACTTC.

This clone appeared once. This sequence joins TRBV30 and TRBJ1-1; no clear D. V was cut by 6 bases and J by 5 bases, with 22 bases left in between. The CDR3 length is 15 residues. The germline gives CDR1 GTSNPN, CDR2 SVGIG (reference sequence). The CDR3 sequence is CACKGPRGGRTEAFF. The CDR3 DNA follows: TGTGCCTGTAAGGGCCCCCGGGGAGGGAGGACTGAAGCTTTCTTT.

The table lists this clone with a count of one. This chain links TRBV6-6 with TRBJ1-5; 7 nucleotides agree with TRBD1. The CDR3 sequence is 13 residues long. Germline V gene lookup returns CDR1 MNHNY and CDR2 SVGAGI (reference sequence). V lost 8 bases, J lost 6 bases, and 7 bases stayed unmatched. This chain's CDR3 is CASQGVDVQPQHF. The DNA for the CDR3 is TGTGCCAGCCAGGGGGTAGACGTTCAGCCCCAGCATTTT.

This clone was seen once. The chain links TRBV7-9 to TRBJ2-7; D not resolved. V lost 0 bases to trimming and J lost 4 bases, with 13 bases between them. The germline gives CDR1 SEHNR, CDR2 FQNEAQ (reference sequence). The CDR3 runs to 15 residues. The CDR3 sequence: CASSLALGVQYEQYF. The CDR3 nucleotides read TGTGCCAGCAGCTTAGCGCTTGGTGTCCAGTACGAGCAGTACTTC.

As to this clone: One end of the junction fails to match germline, which may point to a read error. The rearrangement uses TRBV18 and TRBJ2-4; D may be TRBD1 (5 bases). CDR1 is KGHSH and CDR2 is LQKENI in the germline V gene. This CDR3 has 13 residues. This chain's CDR3 is CASSPGQRFPPNF. The DNA of the CDR3 is TGTGCCAGCTCACCCGGACAAAGGTTCCCTCCGAACTTC.

This clone was detected once. The V gene is TRBV19, the J gene TRBJ1-1, with a weak D call TRBD1 (5 bases). Between the trimmed V and J ends, which lost 6 bases and 0 bases, there was a span of 11 bases. The CDR3 has 14 residues. Per germline, CDR1 LNHDA and CDR2 SQIVND (reference sequence). Here the CDR3 DNA reads TGTGCCAGTAGCCTGGAGGGGTTGAACACTGAAGCTTTCTTT. This encodes CASSLEGLNTEAFF.

This clone turned up a few times. CDR3 sequence (DNA): TGTGCCAGCAGCCCCCCCTGGGGAGGGCCGAAGGAGCGGTACAATGAGCAGTTCTTC. This encodes CASSPPWGGPKERYNEQFF. This sequence joins TRBV9 and TRBJ2-1; TRBD2 aligns across 7 bases. Losses at the gene ends were 4 bases for V and 4 bases for J; bases not matched to a gene: 20. The CDR3 contains 19 residues. The germline CDR1 and CDR2 sequences are SGDLS and YYNGEE. Complete variable domain (other parts from reference TRBV9 and TRBJ2-1): DSGVTQTPKHLITATGQRVTLRCSPRSGDLSVYWYQQSLDQGLQFLIQYYNGEERAKGNILERFSAQQFPDLHSELNLSSLELGDSALYFCASSPPWGGPKERYNEQFFGPGTRLTVL.

DNA for the CDR3: TGTGCCAGCAGCTTGGGGACTTTCACAGATACGCAGTATTTT. It yields the protein CASSLGTFTDTQYF. V usage is TRBV7-9 and J usage is TRBJ2-3; possible D gene TRBD2, 6 bases. Germline values: CDR1 SEHNR, CDR2 FQNEAQ (reference sequence). The CDR3 extends over 14 amino acids. V lost 3 bases and J lost 2, with 9 bases in between.

The V gene is TRBV7-2, the J gene TRBJ1-2; no clear D gene. This CDR3 is 14 amino acids long. Trimming took 0 bases from V and 1 from J, leaving 6 bases between them. Germline assignment: CDR1 SGHTA and CDR2 FQGNSA. The CDR3 sequence: CASSLAGSNYGYTF. The CDR3 DNA sequence: TGTGCCAGCAGCTTAGCAGGGAGTAACTATGGCTACACCTTC. The complete variable domain, with remaining parts taken from reference TRBV7-2 and TRBJ1-2, reads GAGVSQSPSNKVTEKGKDVELRCDPISGHTALYWYRQSLGQGLEFLIYFQGNSAPDKSGLPSDRFSAERTGGSVSTLTIQRTQQEDSAVYLCASSLAGSNYGYTFGSGTRLTVV.

The V call is TRBV11-2, the J call TRBJ2-3; D is undetermined. The V end lost 0 bases, the J end lost 8 bases, and 6 bases lay between the germline ends. The germline V gene has CDR1 SGHAT and CDR2 FQNNGV. The CDR3 runs to 12 residues. CDR3 nucleotides: TGTGCCAGCAGCTTAGATCTTGTTACGCAGTATTTT. Residues: CASSLDLVTQYF.

This chain joins TRBV28 and TRBJ1-6; D may be TRBD1 (5 bases). The germline V gene encodes CDR1 MDHEN and CDR2 SYDVKM. This CDR3 has 15 amino acids. The V end was cut by 6 bases, the J end by 4 bases, with 13 bases between. The DNA for the CDR3 is TGTGCCAGCAGGTCGGGGGGACGGTATAATTCACCCCTCCACTTT. It codes for CASRSGGRYNSPLHF.

This clone was detected only a few times. The chain recombines TRBV2 with TRBJ2-7, with TRBD2 matching over 11 bases. CDR1 and CDR2 from the germline V gene are SNHLY and FYNNEI. V lost 3 bases, J lost 6 bases, and 4 bases stayed unmatched. The CDR3 runs 14 residues. The CDR3 is CASSDTSGRIEQYF. CDR3 coding DNA: TGTGCCAGCAGTGATACTAGCGGGAGAATCGAGCAGTACTTC.

The chain has TRBV7-9 and TRBJ2-2; TRBD2 might be the D (5 bases). This CDR3 is built from 17 residues. Trimming took off 5 bases at V and 4 bases at J, with 20 bases between the two ends. Germline V gives CDR1 SEHNR, CDR2 FQNEAQ (reference sequence). CDR3: CASSPRGLLSSTGELFF. As DNA, the CDR3 is TGTGCCAGCAGCCCTAGAGGACTCCTCTCGTCCACCGGGGAGCTGTTTTTT.

J is TRBJ1-1 and V is TRBV6-5; tentative D call: TRBD1 (5 bases). This CDR3 has 14 amino acids. Germline V lookup: CDR1 MNHEY, CDR2 SVGAGI. Deletions cut 2 bases from V and 5 bases from J, with 12 bases between. CDR3 bases: TGTGCCAGCAGTTACGTGGGGCGGCGAACTGAAGCTTTCTTT. Its protein product is CASSYVGRRTEAFF.

This sequence joins TRBV4-2 and TRBJ1-2, with TRBD1 as a possible D gene (6 bases). V lost 0 bases and J lost 3, with 17 bases in between. CDR1 and CDR2 from the germline V gene are LGHNA and YNFKEQ. The CDR3 is 17 residues long. The CDR3 loop reads CASSQDRGTQAHYGYTF. CDR3 nucleotides: TGTGCCAGCAGCCAAGATAGGGGGACACAGGCACACTATGGCTACACCTTC.

The rearrangement joins TRBV5-1 to TRBJ1-4; possible D gene TRBD1, 5 bases. CDR3 size: 16 residues. V shed 0 bases and J shed 7 bases, with 16 bases lying between them. Germline values: CDR1 SGHRS, CDR2 YFSETQ. CDR3 DNA sequence: TGCGCCAGCAGCTTGGGTCCGGGAGGGGTAGCTGAAAAACTGTTTTTT. This gives the protein CASSLGPGGVAEKLFF.

The rearrangement uses TRBV4-1 and TRBJ2-3, with D unresolved. In germline, CDR1 is MGHRA, CDR2 YSYEKL. The V end lost 4 bases, the J end lost 1 base, and 21 bases lay between the germline ends. The CDR3 consists of 18 residues. The CDR3 loop reads CASSPRPLIAIRTDTQYF. Written as DNA, the CDR3 is TGCGCCAGCAGCCCGCGGCCCCTTATTGCGATTCGCACAGATACGCAGTATTTT.

The chain employs TRBV27 and TRBJ1-5; the match to TRBD1 covers 9 bases. Germline V CDR1 and CDR2: MNHEY, SMNVEV (reference sequence). Losses at the gene ends were 2 bases for V and 8 bases for J; bases not matched to a gene: 4. CDR3 length equals 14 residues. CDR3 sequence: CASSLAGQGKPQHF. DNA of the CDR3: TGTGCCAGCAGTTTAGCGGGACAGGGTAAGCCCCAGCATTTT.

The table lists this clone with a count of one. The chain couples TRBV28 to TRBJ1-2, with 11 bases fitting TRBD1. The CDR3 has 16 residues. The V gene's germline CDR1 is MDHEN and CDR2 SYDVKM. Trimming at V came to 7 bases and at J to 3 bases, leaving 10 bases not matched to a gene. CDR3 coding DNA: TGTGCCAGCATGGATGGAGGGACAGGGGGTGACTATGGCTACACCTTC. The encoded protein is CASMDGGTGGDYGYTF.

The chain couples TRBV28 to TRBJ2-1; 10 bases agree with TRBD1. With 4 bases clipped from V and 8 bases from J, the junction kept 11 bases outside the gene matches. CDR1 MDHEN and CDR2 SYDVKM come from the germline V gene. The CDR3 has 16 residues. CDR3 loop: CASSSMRDRGVHEQFF. The CDR3 DNA is TGTGCCAGCAGTTCTATGAGGGACAGGGGAGTCCATGAGCAGTTCTTC.

This rearrangement joins TRBV14 to TRBJ1-2; D is perhaps TRBD1 (6 bases). The CDR3 contains 16 residues. V was clipped by 4 bases and J by 0 bases, with 15 bases between them. Germline V lookup: CDR1 SGHDN, CDR2 FVKESK. Here the CDR3 DNA reads TGTGCCAGCAGCCGAGGACAGTCCAACCCTAACTATGGCTACACCTTC. It yields the protein CASSRGQSNPNYGYTF. Full variable domain (outside the CDR3, taken from reference TRBV14 and TRBJ1-2): EAGVTQFPSHSVIEKGQTVTLRCDPISGHDNLYWYRRVMGKEIKFLLHFVKESKQDESGMPNNRFLAERTGGTYSTLKVQPAELEDSGVYFCASSRGQSNPNYGYTFGSGTRLTVV.

The rearrangement uses TRBV5-1 and TRBJ2-3; 12 nucleotides align to TRBD1. The CDR3 totals 15 residues. Germline V gene data show CDR1 as SGHRS and CDR2 as YFSETQ. Trimming removed 4 bases from V and 6 bases from J; junction bases left unmatched: 6. The CDR3 sequence: CASSLGQGAADTQYF. The CDR3 nucleotides are TGCGCCAGCAGCCTGGGACAGGGGGCCGCGGATACGCAGTATTTT.

The CDR3 DNA is TGTGCCAGCAGCGACGGACTAGCGGGAGCTTCCAAAAACATTCAGTACTTC. Its protein is CASSDGLAGASKNIQYF. The V gene is TRBV5-5, the J gene TRBJ2-4; 13 bases agree with TRBD2. This CDR3 spans 17 amino acids. Losses at the gene ends were 4 bases for V and 2 bases for J; bases not matched to a gene: 6. Germline-derived CDR1 and CDR2 are SGHKS and YYEKEE (reference sequence).

This chain connects TRBV6-1 to TRBJ2-3, with 16 bases matching TRBD2. Germline trimming cut 6 bases from V and 4 bases from J; bases unmatched to any gene: 1. The CDR3 consists of 15 residues. The germline V gene encodes CDR1 MNHNS and CDR2 SASEGT. The CDR3 loop reads CASRGLAGGPDTQYF. CDR3 coding DNA: TGTGCCAGCAGGGGACTAGCGGGAGGGCCAGATACGCAGTATTTT.

The chain employs TRBV20-1 and TRBJ1-1; TRBD1 might be the D (5 bases). The CDR3 runs to 10 residues. Trimming shortened V by 5 bases and J by 6 bases, and 7 bases separated the two germline ends. The germline V gene has CDR1 DFQATT and CDR2 SNEGSKA (reference sequence). The DNA for the CDR3 is TGCAGTGCTGGGGCCCCTGAAGCTTTCTTT. This encodes CSAGAPEAFF.

This sequence joins TRBV7-9 and TRBJ2-5; D is possibly TRBD1 (5 bases). The germline V gene has CDR1 SEHNR and CDR2 FQNEAQ (reference sequence). The CDR3 consists of 14 residues. V was clipped by 1 base and J by 7 bases, with 13 bases between them. CDR3 sequence reads: CASSLEAGFGTQYF. CDR3 in DNA: TGTGCCAGCAGCTTAGAGGCAGGGTTTGGGACCCAGTACTTC.

The V gene is TRBV7-9, the J gene TRBJ2-2; D might be TRBD2 (5 bases). Germline CDR1 reads SEHNR; CDR2 reads FQNEAQ (reference sequence). V lost 6 bases, J lost 6 bases, and 17 bases lay in between. This CDR3 contains 15 residues. The CDR3 sequence is CASSYGRRQSGELFF. For the CDR3, the DNA is TGTGCCAGCAGTTATGGACGGAGGCAGTCCGGGGAGCTGTTTTTT.

This chain connects TRBV5-6 to TRBJ2-7; tentatively, D is TRBD2 (6 bases). There are 14 residues in the CDR3. Trimming removed 4 bases from V and 0 bases from J, with 11 bases in between. The germline CDR1 and CDR2 sequences are SGHDT and YYEEEE. CDR3 residues: CASSQDYSSYEQYF. CDR3 nucleotide sequence: TGTGCCAGCAGCCAGGACTACTCCTCCTACGAGCAGTACTTC.